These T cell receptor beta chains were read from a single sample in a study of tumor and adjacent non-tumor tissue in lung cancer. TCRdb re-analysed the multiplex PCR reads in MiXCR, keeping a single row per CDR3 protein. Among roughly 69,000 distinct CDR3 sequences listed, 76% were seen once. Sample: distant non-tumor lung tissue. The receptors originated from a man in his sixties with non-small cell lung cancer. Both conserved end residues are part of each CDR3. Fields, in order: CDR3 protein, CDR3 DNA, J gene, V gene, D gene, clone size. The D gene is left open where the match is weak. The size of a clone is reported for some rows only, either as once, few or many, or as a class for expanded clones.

CDR3aa: CVSSPYLSSGSSDTQYF
CDR3nt: TGCGTCAGCAGTCCTTACCTTTCTAGCGGGAGTTCAGATACGCAGTATTTT
j_gene: TRBJ2-3
v_gene: TRBV5-1
d_gene: TRBD2
abundance: many

CDR3aa: CASTYRDTWNTEAFF
CDR3nt: TGTGCCAGCACCTACCGGGACACCTGGAACACTGAAGCTTTCTTT
j_gene: TRBJ1-1
v_gene: TRBV5-5
d_gene: .
abundance: many

CDR3aa: CSVSGDREGIETFF
CDR3nt: TGCAGTGTTAGTGGGGACAGGGAAGGCATTGAAACTTTCTTT
j_gene: TRBJ1-1
v_gene: TRBV20-1
d_gene: TRBD1
abundance: .

CDR3aa: CSASSGGDTDAFF
CDR3nt: TGCAGCGCTTCGTCAGGGGGGGACACTGATGCTTTCTTT
j_gene: TRBJ1-1
v_gene: TRBV29-1
d_gene: TRBD1
abundance: .

CDR3aa: CASSHSTGENRRSTIYF
CDR3nt: TGTGCCAGCAGTCACTCGACAGGGGAGAACCGAAGAAGCACCATATATTTT
j_gene: TRBJ1-3
v_gene: TRBV6-6
d_gene: TRBD1
abundance: .

CDR3aa: CASNSPLSEQYF
CDR3nt: TGTGCCAGCAATTCCCCGTTGTCCGAGCAGTACTTC
j_gene: TRBJ2-7
v_gene: TRBV28
d_gene: .
abundance: .

CDR3aa: CASFLEVAYNDQYF
CDR3nt: TGTGCCAGCTTCCTTGAGGTTGCTTACAATGATCAGTACTTT
j_gene: TRBJ2-1
v_gene: TRBV6-1
d_gene: .
abundance: .

CDR3aa: CVSSKDTYQEIQYF
CDR3nt: TGTGTCAGCAGCAAAGACACGTACCAAGAGATCCAGTATTTC
j_gene: TRBJ2-5
v_gene: TRBV11-1
d_gene: .
abundance: .

CDR3aa: CANSKTGLEYNEQFF
CDR3nt: TGTGCCAACAGCAAAACCGGACTAGAGTACAATGAGCAGTTCTTC
j_gene: TRBJ2-1
v_gene: TRBV14
d_gene: TRBD2
abundance: .

CDR3aa: CASSQAERANYDYTF
CDR3nt: TGTGCCAGCAGTCAGGCAGAACGAGCTAACTATGACTACACCTTC
j_gene: TRBJ1-2
v_gene: TRBV4-2
d_gene: .
abundance: .

CDR3aa: CASSGTGRNEHFF
CDR3nt: TGTGCCAGCAGCGGGACAGGGCGGAATGAGCACTTCTTC
j_gene: TRBJ2-1
v_gene: TRBV7-8
d_gene: TRBD1
abundance: .

CDR3aa: CSVDGTGTYEQYF
CDR3nt: TGCAGCGTTGATGGGACGGGAACCTACGAGCAGTACTTC
j_gene: TRBJ2-7
v_gene: TRBV29-1
d_gene: .
abundance: .

CDR3aa: CGSSYKAGGERFF
CDR3nt: TGTGGCAGCAGTTATAAGGCAGGTGGGGAGCGGTTTTTT
j_gene: TRBJ2-2
v_gene: TRBV6-5
d_gene: .
abundance: .

CDR3aa: CASRRQDTQFF
CDR3nt: TGCGCCAGCAGGCGGCAGGATACGCAGTTCTTC
j_gene: TRBJ2-1
v_gene: TRBV5-1
d_gene: .
abundance: .

CDR3aa: CASSPSSGPYNEQFF
CDR3nt: TGTGCCAGCAGTCCGAGTAGCGGTCCGTACAATGAGCAGTTCTTC
j_gene: TRBJ2-1
v_gene: TRBV11-1
d_gene: .
abundance: .

CDR3aa: CASGQTGARNQPQHF
CDR3nt: TGTGCCAGCGGCCAGACAGGGGCGCGGAATCAGCCCCAGCATTTT
j_gene: TRBJ1-5
v_gene: TRBV9
d_gene: TRBD1
abundance: .

CDR3aa: CSVEVPAGTGFNEQFF
CDR3nt: TGCAGCGTTGAAGTCCCGGCCGGGACAGGGTTCAATGAGCAGTTCTTC
j_gene: TRBJ2-1
v_gene: TRBV29-1
d_gene: TRBD1
abundance: many

CDR3aa: CASSDPRRAGSYEQYF
CDR3nt: TGTGCCAGCAGTGACCCCAGAAGGGCAGGCTCCTACGAGCAGTACTTC
j_gene: TRBJ2-7
v_gene: TRBV6-1
d_gene: .
abundance: many

CDR3aa: CASIFDTSRFNEQFF
CDR3nt: TGTGCCAGCATCTTCGACACCTCTAGGTTCAATGAGCAGTTCTTC
j_gene: TRBJ2-1
v_gene: TRBV5-6
d_gene: .
abundance: .

CDR3aa: CGVTALDRGRFEQYF
CDR3nt: TGCGGCGTCACTGCACTTGACAGGGGGCGCTTCGAGCAGTACTTC
j_gene: TRBJ2-7
v_gene: TRBV29-1
d_gene: TRBD1
abundance: .

CDR3aa: CSATLMTRQETQYF
CDR3nt: TGCAGTGCCACGCTTATGACGCGTCAAGAGACCCAGTACTTC
j_gene: TRBJ2-5
v_gene: TRBV20-1
d_gene: .
abundance: once

CDR3aa: CASRPGQYSYEQYF
CDR3nt: TGCGCCAGCAGGCCGGGACAGTACTCCTACGAGCAGTACTTC
j_gene: TRBJ2-7
v_gene: TRBV5-1
d_gene: TRBD1
abundance: many

CDR3aa: CCATRGGQGSHEQYF
CDR3nt: TGCTGTGCAACAAGGGGGGGACAGGGTTCCCATGAGCAGTACTTC
j_gene: TRBJ2-7
v_gene: TRBV29-1
d_gene: TRBD1
abundance: .

CDR3aa: CVRTISGTENQPQHF
CDR3nt: TGCGTCAGGACTATTTCCGGGACAGAGAATCAACCCCAGCATTTT
j_gene: TRBJ1-5
v_gene: TRBV4-1
d_gene: TRBD1
abundance: .

CDR3aa: CASSYIGVVDEQFF
CDR3nt: TGTGCCAGCAGTTACATAGGGGTGGTGGACGAGCAGTTCTTC
j_gene: TRBJ2-1
v_gene: TRBV6-2/TRBV6-3
d_gene: .
abundance: .

CDR3aa: CSWGIGSTEAFF
CDR3nt: .
j_gene: TRBJ1-1
v_gene: TRBV29-1
d_gene: .
abundance: .

CDR3aa: CASSLKLASTDTQYF
CDR3nt: TGCGCCAGCAGCTTGAAACTAGCTAGCACAGATACGCAGTATTTT
j_gene: TRBJ2-3
v_gene: TRBV5-1
d_gene: .
abundance: many

CDR3aa: CASSLVRQSTDMQYF
CDR3nt: TGTGCCAGCAGCTTAGTGAGACAGAGCACAGATATGCAGTATTTT
j_gene: TRBJ2-3
v_gene: TRBV13
d_gene: .
abundance: .

CDR3aa: CASSFVGGYEKLFF
CDR3nt: TGTGCCAGCAGTTTTGTAGGTGGCTATGAAAAACTGTTTTTT
j_gene: TRBJ1-4
v_gene: TRBV12-3/TRBV12-4
d_gene: .
abundance: .

CDR3aa: CASSLAHPVQRGYTF
CDR3nt: TGTGCCAGCAGCTTAGCGCACCCGGTCCAGCGGGGCTACACCTTC
j_gene: TRBJ1-2
v_gene: TRBV7-9
d_gene: .
abundance: .

CDR3aa: CASRPGGARGYTF
CDR3nt: TGTGCCAGCAGACCCGGGGGAGCACGCGGCTACACCTTC
j_gene: TRBJ1-2
v_gene: TRBV11-2
d_gene: .
abundance: once

CDR3aa: CSISAGWDTEAFF
CDR3nt: TGCAGCATCTCGGCAGGGTGGGACACTGAAGCTTTCTTT
j_gene: TRBJ1-1
v_gene: TRBV29-1
d_gene: .
abundance: .

CDR3aa: CASSQEGLRGAETQYF
CDR3nt: TGCGCCAGCAGCCAAGAAGGTTTAAGAGGCGCGGAGACCCAGTACTTC
j_gene: TRBJ2-5
v_gene: TRBV4-1
d_gene: .
abundance: .

CDR3aa: CSAVGDSHSYDYTF
CDR3nt: TGCAGCGCCGTCGGGGACAGCCATTCCTATGACTACACCTTC
j_gene: TRBJ1-2
v_gene: TRBV29-1
d_gene: TRBD1
abundance: .

CDR3aa: CASRQWTSADEQFF
CDR3nt: TGTGCCAGCAGACAGTGGACTAGCGCCGATGAGCAGTTCTTC
j_gene: TRBJ2-1
v_gene: TRBV14
d_gene: TRBD2
abundance: many

CDR3aa: CSAREKRESSYEQYF
CDR3nt: TGCAGTGCTAGAGAGAAGCGGGAGAGCTCCTACGAGCAGTACTTC
j_gene: TRBJ2-7
v_gene: TRBV20-1
d_gene: TRBD2
abundance: many

CDR3aa: CASSFGTGLGNEQFF
CDR3nt: TGCGCCAGCAGCTTCGGGACTGGACTGGGTAATGAGCAGTTCTTC
j_gene: TRBJ2-1
v_gene: TRBV4-2
d_gene: .
abundance: .

CDR3aa: CASNAGQSGGADVLTF
CDR3nt: TGCGCCAGCAATGCGGGACAGTCAGGTGGGGCCGACGTCCTGACTTTC
j_gene: TRBJ2-6
v_gene: TRBV10-1
d_gene: .
abundance: .

CDR3aa: CASSLRASGSYEQYF
CDR3nt: TGTGCCAGCAGCTTGCGGGCTAGCGGGAGTTACGAGCAGTACTTC
j_gene: TRBJ2-7
v_gene: TRBV5-6
d_gene: TRBD2
abundance: many

CDR3aa: CASRKQGRGHEQYF
CDR3nt: TGTGCCAGCAGAAAGCAGGGACGGGGCCACGAGCAGTACTTC
j_gene: TRBJ2-7
v_gene: TRBV6-2/TRBV6-3
d_gene: .
abundance: .

CDR3aa: CASSLVGGANEHFF
CDR3nt: TGTGCCAGCAGCTTGGTCGGGGGGGCCAATGAGCACTTCTTC
j_gene: TRBJ2-1
v_gene: TRBV5-5
d_gene: TRBD2
abundance: .

CDR3aa: CSFVNAFENEQFF
CDR3nt: TGCAGCTTTGTAAATGCGTTTGAAAATGAGCAGTTCTTC
j_gene: TRBJ2-1
v_gene: TRBV29-1
d_gene: .
abundance: .

CDR3aa: CASSGTGTIRNTIYF
CDR3nt: TGTGCCAGCAGTGGGACCGGGACCATAAGAAACACCATATATTTT
j_gene: TRBJ1-3
v_gene: TRBV6-8
d_gene: .
abundance: many

CDR3aa: CSAGTSVIQETQYF
CDR3nt: TGCAGTGCTGGGACTAGCGTGATCCAGGAGACCCAGTACTTC
j_gene: TRBJ2-5
v_gene: TRBV20-1
d_gene: TRBD2
abundance: .

CDR3aa: CATSDLSNDDEQFF
CDR3nt: TGTGCCACCAGTGATTTATCGAATGATGATGAGCAGTTCTTC
j_gene: TRBJ2-1
v_gene: TRBV24-1
d_gene: .
abundance: many

CDR3aa: CASSVDSSSYNEQFF
CDR3nt: TGCGCCAGCAGTGTCGACTCCAGCTCCTACAATGAGCAGTTCTTC
j_gene: TRBJ2-1
v_gene: TRBV10-1
d_gene: .
abundance: many